The clone carrying this T cell receptor (beta chain) was counted between two and nine times. Its antigen is still unknown. This record belongs to a study of metastatic and nonmetastatic thyroid tumors. Study-wide background: Comparative analysis of repertoires was undertaken across blood and tumor or nodule tissue obtained from malignant and benign thyroid patients.

The CDR3 covers 13 residues. The trim removed 5 bases at V and 6 bases at J, leaving 3 bases unmatched. Germline V gene data show CDR1 as WNHNN and CDR2 as SYGVQD (reference sequence). Thyroid surgery had not been preceded by any treatment in any patient. Per the authors' pipeline: Clinicopathological groups differed in CDR3, with these differences serving to build a distant-metastasis classifier for papillary thyroid cancer. TCRdb reprocessed the PCR reads via MiXCR. V and J calls and clone size were set by TCRdb, not the authors. Of about 16,000 clones detected, around 33% appear once; the ten largest clones hold 9.5% to 15%. Study-wide results and caveats: Compared with benign nodules, malignant thyroid tumors were reported to have significantly higher TCR beta diversity in both blood and tumor.

This TCR came from a male donor with papillary thyroid cancer or a benign thyroid nodule (not recorded which). Some clones in this sample may be carry-over from other donors' samples. The sample was tumor tissue. The chain combines TRBV10-1 with TRBJ2-2, with TRBD2 identical over 7 bases. The CDR3 DNA reads TGCGCCAGCAGTACCGGGGGGTCCGGGGAGCTGTTTTTT. This codes for CASSTGGSGELFF.